This entry lists 23 T cell receptor beta chains sequenced from one sample in a study of blood T cell repertoires in COVID-19. Sequencing was performed with immunoSEQ multiplex PCR; in TCRdb, only in-frame clones are kept and a portion is missing. The data show tens of thousands of clones, roughly 89% seen once. Sequenced material: peripheral blood. The origin of the receptors is a woman of 80 years or more with active COVID-19.

The rearrangement joins TRBV5-8 to TRBJ2-3; 9 bases line up with TRBD1. The CDR3 runs 16 residues. Germline lookup yields CDR1 SGHTS and CDR2 YDEGEE. The ends lost 2 bases at V and 0 bases at J; junction bases unmatched: 4. The CDR3 nucleotides are TGTGCCAGCAGCTTCGGACAGGGGACTAGCACAGATACGCAGTATTTT. Its translation: CASSFGQGTSTDTQYF.

The J gene is TRBJ1-2, the V gene TRBV9, with TRBD1 as a possible D gene (5 bases). CDR1 and CDR2 (germline): SGDLS, YYNGEE. Trimming left V 3 bases short and J 4 bases short, with 16 bases between. The CDR3 totals 15 residues. CDR3 region: CASSAPGRGTYGYTF. The CDR3, as DNA: TGTGCCAGCAGCGCCCCTGGCCGGGGGACCTATGGCTACACCTTC. The full variable domain, completed using reference TRBV9 and TRBJ1-2, is DSGVTQTPKHLITATGQRVTLRCSPRSGDLSVYWYQQSLDQGLQFLIQYYNGEERAKGNILERFSAQQFPDLHSELNLSSLELGDSALYFCASSAPGRGTYGYTFGSGTRLTVV.

Concerning this clone: Other DNA sequences in the same sample also yield this CDR3. The V gene is TRBV10-3, the J gene TRBJ2-7; TRBD1 agrees at 8 bases. Germline CDR1 and CDR2: ENHRY and SYGVKD. Germline trimming cut 5 bases from V and 7 bases from J; bases unmatched to any gene: 4. The CDR3 runs 12 residues. The CDR3 bases are TGTGCCATCAGTCCAGGGGGCTGGGAGCAGTACTTC. As protein: CAISPGGWEQYF.

The chain employs TRBV15 and TRBJ1-3; 7 bases match TRBD1. The CDR3 consists of 16 residues. Trimming took 0 bases from V and 8 from J; bases not matched to a gene: 10. Per germline, CDR1 LNHNV and CDR2 YYDKDF (reference sequence). As DNA, the CDR3 is TGTGCCACCAGCAGAGATTTACCACAGGGGAGTGACACCATATATTTT. This codes for CATSRDLPQGSDTIYF.

The chain joins TRBV19 to TRBJ1-2, with a possible D match to TRBD1 (5 bases). The ends were cut back, 4 bases at V and 4 bases at J, with 19 bases in the middle. CDR1 is LNHDA and CDR2 is SQIVND in the germline V gene (reference sequence). This CDR3 has 16 residues. DNA for the CDR3: TGTGCCAGTAGTACAACCTCCAGGGCTTTAGGCTATGGCTACACCTTC. Residues: CASSTTSRALGYGYTF.

This chain uses TRBV4-3 with TRBJ2-2; D gene ambiguous. Between the trimmed V and J ends, which lost 1 base and 3 bases, there was a span of 9 bases. The CDR3 has 15 amino acids. Germline V gene sequence: CDR1 LGHNA, CDR2 YSLEER. CDR3 DNA: TGCGCCAGCAGCCAAGCCCCCAGATACACCGGGGAGCTGTTTTTT. Its translation: CASSQAPRYTGELFF.

The chain has TRBV6-5 and TRBJ2-3; 10 positions agree with TRBD1. Germline V gives CDR1 MNHEY, CDR2 SVGAGI. V lost 6 bases and J lost 5; bases outside the gene matches: 8. The CDR3 sequence is 15 residues long. The chain's CDR3 is CASSRQGATGDTQYF. The CDR3 bases are TGTGCCAGCAGCCGACAGGGGGCGACGGGAGATACGCAGTATTTT.

This clone was found once. J is TRBJ2-7 and V is TRBV18; TRBD1 might be the D (5 bases). The germline V and J ends were trimmed by 5 bases and 1 base, with 12 bases remaining between them. Germline-derived CDR1 and CDR2 are KGHSH and LQKENI. The CDR3 spans 14 residues. The CDR3 DNA follows: TGTGCCAGCTCATCGACAGTCACATCCTACGAGCAGTACTTC. It translates to CASSSTVTSYEQYF.

V usage is TRBV6-2 or TRBV6-3 and J usage is TRBJ1-2; D not resolved. Germline V gene sequence: CDR1 MNHEY, CDR2 SVGEGT. V lost 2 bases, J lost 5 bases, and 15 bases lay in between. This CDR3 has 15 amino acids. The DNA of the CDR3 is TGTGCCAGCAGTTACGCCATCGCCCTATCGTATGGCTACACCTTC. Its protein is CASSYAIALSYGYTF.

The rearrangement links TRBV4-1 to TRBJ1-2, with 12 bases identical to TRBD1. The germline gives CDR1 MGHRA, CDR2 YSYEKL. The CDR3 has 16 amino acids. Trimming removed 1 base from V and 2 bases from J; junction bases left unmatched: 2. DNA for the CDR3: TGCGCCAGCAGCCAAGGTGGGACAGGGGGCAACTATGGCTACACCTTC. It specifies CASSQGGTGGNYGYTF.

This rearrangement joins TRBV4-1 to TRBJ1-5; D is perhaps TRBD1 (5 bases). CDR1 and CDR2 from the germline V gene are MGHRA and YSYEKL. Between the trimmed V and J ends, which lost 11 bases and 7 bases, there was a span of 9 bases. This CDR3 comprises 10 residues. The CDR3 DNA sequence: TGCGCCGGGGGGGGGCAGCCCCAGCATTTT. This codes for CAGGGQPQHF.

V usage is TRBV6-6 and J usage is TRBJ2-7; 7 bases are shared with TRBD2. CDR3 length: 12 amino acids. The V gene's germline CDR1 is MNHNY and CDR2 SVGAGI (reference sequence). V lost 4 bases to trimming and J lost 3 bases; unmatched junction nucleotides: 0. CDR3: CASSSGGYEQYF. DNA for the CDR3: TGTGCCAGCAGTTCGGGGGGCTACGAGCAGTACTTC.

The J gene is TRBJ1-4, the V gene TRBV19, with a weak D call TRBD1 (6 bases). Trimming shortened V by 3 bases and J by 8 bases, and 19 bases separated the two germline ends. The CDR3 is 16 amino acids. Germline-derived CDR1 and CDR2 are LNHDA and SQIVND (reference sequence). CDR3 region: CASSMGTISLGEKLFF. As DNA, the CDR3 is TGTGCCAGTAGTATGGGGACAATTTCCTTGGGCGAAAAACTGTTTTTT.

V and J are TRBV9 and TRBJ1-6, with 7 positions matching TRBD1. Losses at the gene ends were 4 bases for V and 5 bases for J; bases not matched to a gene: 6. Germline loops: CDR1 SGDLS, CDR2 YYNGEE. The length of the CDR3 is 15 residues. CDR3 sequence (DNA): TGTGCCAGCAGCATCGGACAGGCTAATAATTCACCCCTCCACTTT. Translating gives CASSIGQANNSPLHF.

The chain couples TRBV11-2 to TRBJ2-2, with 7 bases that match TRBD1. The ends lost 5 bases at V and 1 base at J; junction bases unmatched: 4. CDR3 length: 15 amino acids. CDR1 is SGHAT and CDR2 is FQNNGV in the germline V gene. DNA of the CDR3: TGTGCCAGCAGCAGGGGACAGATGAACACCGGGGAGCTGTTTTTT. This translates into CASSRGQMNTGELFF. The full variable domain, its missing parts supplied by reference TRBV11-2 and TRBJ2-2, is EAGVAQSPRYKIIEKRQSVAFWCNPISGHATLYWYQQILGQGPKLLIQFQNNGVVDDSQLPKDRFSAERLKGVDSTLKIQPAKLEDSAVYLCASSRGQMNTGELFFGEGSRLTVL.

The chain links TRBV5-6 to TRBJ2-5, with D unclear. The CDR3 consists of 14 residues. CDR1 is SGHDT, CDR2 YYEEEE, per germline. The V and J ends lost 2 bases and 2 bases respectively, with 10 bases between them. The CDR3, as DNA: TGTGCCAGCAGCTTACGAACTTCACAAGAGACCCAGTACTTC. Encoded protein: CASSLRTSQETQYF. The whole variable domain, remainder taken from reference TRBV5-6 and TRBJ2-5, is DAGVTQSPTHLIKTRGQQVTLRCSPKSGHDTVSWYQQALGQGPQFIFQYYEEEERQRGNFPDRFSGHQFPNYSSELNVNALLLGDSALYLCASSLRTSQETQYFGPGTRLLVL.

The J gene is TRBJ2-2, the V gene TRBV5-1; D may be TRBD1 (5 bases). CDR1 SGHRS and CDR2 YFSETQ come from the germline V gene. V lost 4 bases and J 4 bases, leaving 14 bases between the germline ends. CDR3 length equals 15 residues. The CDR3 loop is CASSPQGLSTGELFF. The CDR3 nucleotides are TGCGCCAGCAGCCCGCAGGGCCTAAGCACCGGGGAGCTGTTTTTT.

This chain joins TRBV19 and TRBJ2-6; D call uncertain. The germline V and J ends were trimmed by 4 bases and 0 bases, with 7 bases remaining between them. The CDR3 spans 15 residues. The germline CDR1 and CDR2 sequences are LNHDA and SQIVND (reference sequence). The CDR3 nucleotides read TGTGCCAGTAGTACCGACAACTCTGGGGCCAACGTCCTGACTTTC. Protein: CASSTDNSGANVLTF.

This chain uses TRBV6-5 with TRBJ1-4, with 7 bases that match TRBD1. The CDR3 length is 14 residues. Trimming at V came to 6 bases and at J to 3 bases, leaving 4 bases not matched to a gene. Looked up from germline, CDR1 is MNHEY and CDR2 is SVGAGI. CDR3 in amino acids: CASSPTGPNEKLFF. The DNA for the CDR3 is TGTGCCAGCAGCCCGACAGGGCCTAATGAAAAACTGTTTTTT.

This clone has a single count. The chain couples TRBV2 to TRBJ2-2; TRBD1 agrees at 9 bases. There are 16 residues in the CDR3. Germline CDR1 is SNHLY and CDR2 is FYNNEI. With V trimmed by 3 bases and J by 6 bases, 8 bases remained unmatched. CDR3 protein: CASSDYRDRVPGELFF. The CDR3 nucleotides read TGTGCCAGCAGTGACTACCGGGACAGGGTTCCCGGGGAGCTGTTTTTT.

This clone was found once. This chain joins TRBV4-1 and TRBJ2-1; D gene uncertain. V was trimmed by 0 bases and J by 2 bases, leaving 8 bases between them. From germline, CDR1 is MGHRA and CDR2 YSYEKL. The CDR3 spans 15 residues. In DNA form, the CDR3 reads TGCGCCAGCAGCCAAGATCAGGCCACCTACAATGAGCAGTTCTTC. Its protein is CASSQDQATYNEQFF.

This clone showed up just once. V usage is TRBV7-9 and J usage is TRBJ1-2; 10 bases are shared with TRBD1. CDR3 size: 15 residues. The germline V gene has CDR1 SEHNR and CDR2 FQNEAQ (reference sequence). V shed 5 bases and J 3 bases; nucleotides not matched to a gene: 6. CDR3 coding DNA: TGTGCCAGCAGCCCAGACAGGGGGCTCGACTATGGCTACACCTTC. The encoded protein is CASSPDRGLDYGYTF.

The rearrangement joins TRBV5-6 to TRBJ2-3; 13 bases are shared with TRBD2. The J segment lost 0 bases and the V segment lost 4 bases, leaving 8 bases of the junction unmatched. This CDR3 has 18 residues. Germline V gene sequence: CDR1 SGHDT, CDR2 YYEEEE. The CDR3 reads CASSALAGGDFSTDTQYF. As DNA, the CDR3 is TGTGCCAGCAGCGCACTAGCGGGGGGGGATTTTAGCACAGATACGCAGTATTTT. Full variable domain (rest looked up from reference TRBV5-6 and TRBJ2-3): DAGVTQSPTHLIKTRGQQVTLRCSPKSGHDTVSWYQQALGQGPQFIFQYYEEEERQRGNFPDRFSGHQFPNYSSELNVNALLLGDSALYLCASSALAGGDFSTDTQYFGPGTRLTVL.